Listed below are T cell receptor beta chains from one sample, sequenced in a study of blood T cells in healthy people across ages. TCRdb analysed the 5' RACE reads with MiXCR anew, one entry per CDR3 protein. The sample lists about 1,400,000 distinct CDR3 sequences; approximately 60% were seen once. The sequenced material came from blood. Receptor source: a man aged 18 to 30 in good health. The CDR3 runs from the conserved cysteine through the conserved F or W. A D gene is named only where the DNA matches it firmly. Where a row states a size, it is once, few, many or the class of an expanded clone; other rows omit it.

>TRBV29-1|few|-|TRBJ1-2
CSVDQTTLRDGYTF
TGCAGCGTTGATCAAACTACGCTCAGGGACGGCTACACCTTC
>TRBV7-2|-|TRBD2|TRBJ2-3
CASSSTHGGRDTQYF
TGTGCCAGCAGCTCCACTCACGGCGGGAGGGATACGCAGTATTTT
>TRBV12-3/TRBV12-4|-|-|TRBJ2-7
CASSLNRVYF
TGTGCCAGCAGTTTGAACCGGGTGTACTTC
>TRBV11-2|few|TRBD1|TRBJ2-7
CASSLAGDRVSYEQYF
TGTGCCAGCAGCTTAGCTGGAGACAGGGTCTCCTACGAGCAGTACTTC
>TRBV3-1|-|TRBD2|TRBJ2-5
CASSPPERGNRGETQYF
TGTGCCAGCAGCCCGCCTGAGCGGGGGAACCGAGGAGAGACCCAGTACTTC
>TRBV4-1|-|TRBD2|TRBJ2-1
CASRPALARRNNEQFF
TGCGCCAGCAGACCTGCACTAGCGAGAAGAAACAATGAGCAGTTCTTC
>TRBV4-3|few|-|TRBJ1-2
CASSQDWGGVGDGYTF
TGCGCCAGCAGCCAAGATTGGGGGGGCGTGGGAGATGGCTACACCTTC
>TRBV20-1|-|TRBD1|TRBJ2-1
CSARRVTGGAYNEQFF
TGCAGTGCTAGACGGGTTACAGGGGGCGCCTACAATGAGCAGTTCTTC
>TRBV5-1|-|-|TRBJ2-7
CASSTDKSYEQYF
TGCGCCAGCAGCACGGACAAGTCCTACGAGCAGTACTTC
>TRBV6-6|few|TRBD1|TRBJ2-3
CASSGDRSVHTQYF
TGTGCCAGCAGTGGGGACAGGTCCGTTCATACGCAGTATTTT
>TRBV4-3|-|-|TRBJ2-3
CASSPVAYATDTQYF
TGCGCCAGCAGCCCGGTGGCCTACGCCACAGATACGCAGTATTTT
>TRBV29-1|-|-|TRBJ1-3
CSVDTGFGNTIYF
TGCAGCGTTGATACAGGTTTTGGAAACACCATATATTTT
>TRBV7-2|-|TRBD2|TRBJ2-3
CASSFQGLTPDTQYF
TGTGCCAGCAGCTTTCAGGGACTAACCCCAGATACGCAGTATTTT
>TRBV15|-|TRBD2|TRBJ2-1
CATSRGLRAGENNEQFF
TGTGCCACCAGCAGAGGCTTACGGGCGGGAGAAAACAATGAGCAGTTCTTC
>TRBV10-3|-|-|TRBJ1-1
CAISVKGAEAFF
TGTGCCATCAGTGTGAAGGGAGCTGAAGCTTTCTTT
>TRBV7-9|-|-|TRBJ2-7
CASSLDEGGLKYEQYF
TGTGCCAGCAGCTTAGATGAGGGGGGGCTGAAGTACGAGCAGTACTTC
>TRBV19|-|-|TRBJ2-7
CASSMVGYEQYF
TGTGCCAGTAGTATGGTCGGCTACGAGCAGTACTTC
>TRBV12-3/TRBV12-4|-|TRBD2|TRBJ2-3
CVSSSRWTRTDTQYF
TGTGTCAGCAGTTCCCGATGGACTAGGACAGATACGCAGTATTTT
>TRBV20-1|-|-|TRBJ2-3
CSARLAAGPRAYTQYF
TGCAGTGCTAGGTTGGCGGCGGGACCCCGGGCCTATACGCAGTATTTT
>TRBV4-1|few|-|TRBJ1-1
CASSQALQPEAFF
TGCGCCAGCAGCCAAGCGTTACAGCCTGAAGCTTTCTTT
>TRBV4-1|many|-|TRBJ1-6
CASSQRGGGNSPLHF
TGCGCCAGCAGCCAAAGGGGGGGTGGTAATTCACCCCTCCACTTT
>TRBV10-1|-|TRBD1|TRBJ2-3
CASSGRDSRTDTQYF
TGCGCCAGCAGTGGACGGGACAGTCGCACAGATACGCAGTATTTT
>TRBV20-1|-|-|TRBJ2-7
CSARVGNGYEQYF
TGCAGTGCTAGAGTTGGGAATGGCTACGAGCAGTACTTC
>TRBV6-5|-|TRBD1|TRBJ2-1
CASSPSPGQGDNEQFF
TGTGCCAGCAGCCCATCACCGGGACAGGGTGACAATGAGCAGTTCTTC
>TRBV7-9|few|TRBD2|TRBJ2-7
CAYAGESSYEQYF
TGTGCCTACGCGGGGGAGAGCTCCTACGAGCAGTACTTC
>TRBV29-1|few|-|TRBJ2-3
CSVEAIVMGADTQYF
TGCAGCGTTGAGGCCATCGTTATGGGGGCAGATACGCAGTATTTT
>TRBV20-1|-|TRBD2|TRBJ2-1
CSARGLVPNEQFF
TGCAGTGCTAGGGGACTAGTCCCCAATGAGCAGTTCTTC
>TRBV6-5|-|-|TRBJ2-1
CASSYGGISYNEQFF
TGTGCCAGCAGTTACGGTGGAATATCCTACAATGAGCAGTTCTTC
>TRBV4-3|few|TRBD1|TRBJ2-1
CASSIRDRDYNEQFF
TGCGCCAGCAGCATCCGGGACAGGGACTACAATGAGCAGTTCTTC
>TRBV11-3|-|-|TRBJ2-3
CASSHYTDSTDTQYF
TGTGCCAGCAGCCATTATACTGACAGCACAGATACGCAGTATTTT
>TRBV27|few|-|TRBJ2-7
CASSLTGTFYEQYF
TGTGCCAGCAGTTTGACCGGGACTTTCTACGAGCAGTACTTC
>TRBV12-3/TRBV12-4|-|TRBD2|TRBJ2-1
CASSTSGYNEQFF
TGTGCCAGCAGTACTAGCGGGTACAATGAGCAGTTCTTC
>TRBV2|-|TRBD1|TRBJ2-3
CASRGTGVSADTQYF
TGTGCCAGCAGAGGAACAGGGGTTTCTGCAGATACGCAGTATTTT
>TRBV7-2|-|TRBD2|TRBJ2-7
CASSLRRERGVDEQYF
TGTGCCAGCAGCTTAAGGAGGGAACGGGGGGTTGACGAGCAGTACTTC
>TRBV11-2|-|-|TRBJ2-7
CASAALKSTYEQYF
TGTGCCAGCGCCGCACTAAAAAGCACGTACGAGCAGTACTTC
>TRBV29-1|-|TRBD1|TRBJ2-1
CSARLTGSTETQFF
TGCAGCGCCCGACTGACAGGGTCAACAGAGACCCAGTTCTTC
>TRBV2|-|TRBD1|TRBJ2-7
CASSLDRGDYEQYF
TGTGCCAGCAGTCTGGACAGGGGGGATTACGAGCAGTACTTC
>TRBV27|-|TRBD1|TRBJ2-7
CASSFWLGPQGVFYEQYF
TGTGCCAGCAGTTTCTGGTTGGGCCCTCAGGGGGTTTTCTACGAGCAGTACTTC
>TRBV20-1|-|-|TRBJ2-7
CSARRGASSYEQYF
TGCAGTGCTAGAAGAGGGGCCAGCTCCTACGAGCAGTACTTC
>TRBV4-3|-|-|TRBJ2-3
CASSSPAQTASTDTQYF
TGCGCCAGCAGCTCCCCCGCCCAGACAGCTAGCACAGATACGCAGTATTTT
>TRBV2|-|TRBD1|TRBJ1-2
CASSEYRGAQSYGYTF
TGTGCCAGCAGTGAGTACAGGGGGGCGCAAAGCTACGGCTACACCTTC
>TRBV7-2|once|-|TRBJ2-3
CASSLEGAMMDTQDF
TGTGCCAGCAGCTTAGAGGGAGCCATGATGGATACGCAGGATTTT
>TRBV29-1|-|TRBD1|TRBJ2-7
CSAMTGRPYEQYF
TGCAGCGCTATGACAGGGAGACCCTACGAGCAGTACTTC
>TRBV20-1|-|TRBD2|TRBJ2-3
CSAQVPRLAGGDTQYF
TGCAGTGCGCAAGTACCTCGACTAGCGGGAGGGGATACGCAGTATTTT
>TRBV7-2|-|-|TRBJ2-5
CASSFSLQGSETQYF
TGTGCCAGCAGCTTCTCCCTCCAGGGGTCAGAGACCCAGTACTTC
>TRBV27|-|TRBD1|TRBJ2-7
CASSHNRGYEQYF
TGTGCCAGCAGCCACAACAGGGGCTACGAGCAGTACTTC
>TRBV2|-|-|TRBJ1-6
CASSPILTGTDKSPLHF
TGTGCCAGCAGTCCTATTCTAACCGGGACGGATAAGTCACCCCTCCACTTT
>TRBV12-3/TRBV12-4|-|-|TRBJ1-4
CASSWGPEKLFF
TGTGCCAGCAGTTGGGGCCCTGAAAAACTGTTTTTT
>TRBV6-2/TRBV6-3|-|-|TRBJ2-7
CASSYSSKPRQGSSYEQYF
TGTGCCAGCAGTTACTCGAGTAAGCCGCGGCAGGGAAGCTCCTACGAGCAGTACTTC
>TRBV20-1|-|TRBD1|TRBJ2-7
CSARDPGQPTYEQYF
TGCAGTGCTAGAGATCCGGGACAGCCTACCTACGAGCAGTACTTC
>TRBV7-9|-|TRBD1|TRBJ2-7
CASSTGQGGSYEQYF
TGTGCCAGCAGCACCGGACAGGGTGGGTCCTACGAGCAGTACTTC
>TRBV12-3/TRBV12-4|few|-|TRBJ2-5
CASSFLSTGKETQYF
TGTGCCAGCAGTTTTCTTTCAACAGGCAAGGAGACCCAGTACTTC
>TRBV7-9|few|-|TRBJ2-1
CASSSGETQFF
TGTGCCAGCAGCTCCGGAGAGACCCAGTTCTTC
>TRBV2|-|-|TRBJ2-7
CASRQGGGQYEQYF
TGTGCCAGCAGGCAGGGTGGGGGCCAGTACGAGCAGTACTTC
>TRBV28|-|-|TRBJ1-2
CASSLQGDGYGYTF
TGTGCCAGCAGTTTACAAGGGGACGGCTATGGCTACACCTTC
>TRBV29-1|few|TRBD1|TRBJ2-7
CSVEDRSGRTGAYEQYF
TGCAGCGTTGAAGATCGATCGGGCAGGACAGGGGCCTACGAGCAGTACTTC
>TRBV15|-|-|TRBJ2-7
CATRNPDSYEQYF
TGTGCCACCAGGAACCCGGACAGCTACGAGCAGTACTTC